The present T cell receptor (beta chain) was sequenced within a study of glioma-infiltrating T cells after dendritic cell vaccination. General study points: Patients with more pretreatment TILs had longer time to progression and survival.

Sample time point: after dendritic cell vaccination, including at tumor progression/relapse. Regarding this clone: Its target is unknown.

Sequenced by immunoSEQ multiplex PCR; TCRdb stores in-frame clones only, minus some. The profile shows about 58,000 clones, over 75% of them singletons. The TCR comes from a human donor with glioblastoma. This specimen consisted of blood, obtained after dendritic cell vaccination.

CDR3 protein: CASSSPTGVNGYTF. CDR3 nucleotides: TGTGCCAGCAGTTCGCCGACAGGGGTAAATGGCTACACCTTC. The V gene is TRBV6-5, the J gene TRBJ1-2; TRBD1 matches 8 bases. This CDR3 has 14 residues. V lost 4 bases, J lost 6 bases, and 7 bases stayed unmatched. From germline, CDR1 is MNHEY and CDR2 SVGAGI.